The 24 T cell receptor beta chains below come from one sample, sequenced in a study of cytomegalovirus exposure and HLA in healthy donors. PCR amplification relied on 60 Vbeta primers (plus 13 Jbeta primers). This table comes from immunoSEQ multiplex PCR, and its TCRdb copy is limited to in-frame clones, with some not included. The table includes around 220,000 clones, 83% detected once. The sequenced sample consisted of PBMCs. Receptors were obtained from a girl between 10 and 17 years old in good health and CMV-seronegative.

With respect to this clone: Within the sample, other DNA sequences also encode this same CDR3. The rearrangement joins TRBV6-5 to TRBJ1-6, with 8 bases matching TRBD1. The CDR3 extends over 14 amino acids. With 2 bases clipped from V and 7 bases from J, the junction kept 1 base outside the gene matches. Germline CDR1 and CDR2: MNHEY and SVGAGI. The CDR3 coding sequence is TGTGCCAGCAGTTACGACAGGGGAAATTCACCCCTCCACTTT. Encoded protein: CASSYDRGNSPLHF.

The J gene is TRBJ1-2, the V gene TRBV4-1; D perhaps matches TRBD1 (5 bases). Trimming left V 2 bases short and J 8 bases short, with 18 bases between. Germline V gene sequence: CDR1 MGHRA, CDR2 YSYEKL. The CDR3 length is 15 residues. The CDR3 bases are TGCGCCAGCAGCCAAAACATGGGGCAAGACTTAGGCTACACCTTC. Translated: CASSQNMGQDLGYTF.

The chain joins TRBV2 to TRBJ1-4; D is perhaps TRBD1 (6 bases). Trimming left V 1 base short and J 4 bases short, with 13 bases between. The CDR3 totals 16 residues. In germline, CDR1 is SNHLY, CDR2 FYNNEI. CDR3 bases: TGTGCCAGCAGTGAAGTAGCAGGGGCGGTTAATGAAAAACTGTTTTTT. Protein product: CASSEVAGAVNEKLFF.

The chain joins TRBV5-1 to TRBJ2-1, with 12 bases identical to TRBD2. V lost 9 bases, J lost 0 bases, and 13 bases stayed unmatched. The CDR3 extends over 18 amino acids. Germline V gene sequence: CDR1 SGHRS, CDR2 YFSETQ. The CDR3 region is CATYTGLAGPSSYNEQFF. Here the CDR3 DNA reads TGCGCCACCTATACTGGACTAGCGGGGCCGAGCTCCTACAATGAGCAGTTCTTC.

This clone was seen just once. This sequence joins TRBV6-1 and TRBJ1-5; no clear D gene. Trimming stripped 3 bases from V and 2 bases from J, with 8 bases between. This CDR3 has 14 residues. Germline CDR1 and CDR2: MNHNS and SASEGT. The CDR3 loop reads CASSEGGGNQPQHF. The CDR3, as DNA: TGTGCCAGCAGTGAGGGAGGTGGCAATCAGCCCCAGCATTTT.

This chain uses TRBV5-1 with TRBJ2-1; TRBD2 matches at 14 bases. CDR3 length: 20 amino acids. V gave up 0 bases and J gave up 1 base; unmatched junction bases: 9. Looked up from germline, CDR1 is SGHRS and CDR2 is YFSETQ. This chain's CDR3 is CASSLVGTSGRSESYNEQFF. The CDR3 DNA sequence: TGCGCCAGCAGCTTGGTAGGGACTAGCGGGAGATCCGAATCCTACAATGAGCAGTTCTTC.

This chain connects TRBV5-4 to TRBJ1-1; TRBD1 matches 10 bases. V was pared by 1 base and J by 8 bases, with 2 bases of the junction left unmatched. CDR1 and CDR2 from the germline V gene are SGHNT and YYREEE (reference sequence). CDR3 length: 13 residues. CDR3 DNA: TGTGCCAGCAGCTTGACGGACAGGGGGGAAGCTTTCTTT. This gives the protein CASSLTDRGEAFF. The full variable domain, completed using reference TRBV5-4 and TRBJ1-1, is ETGVTQSPTHLIKTRGQQVTLRCSSQSGHNTVSWYQQALGQGPQFIFQYYREEENGRGNFPPRFSGLQFPNYSSELNVNALELDDSALYLCASSLTDRGEAFFGQGTRLTVV.

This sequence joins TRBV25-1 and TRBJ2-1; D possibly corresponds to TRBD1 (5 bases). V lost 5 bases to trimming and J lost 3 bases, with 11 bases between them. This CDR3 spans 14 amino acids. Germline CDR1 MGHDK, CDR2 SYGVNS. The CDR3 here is CASSRAQGYNEQFF. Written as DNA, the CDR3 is TGTGCCAGCAGTCGGGCCCAGGGCTACAATGAGCAGTTCTTC. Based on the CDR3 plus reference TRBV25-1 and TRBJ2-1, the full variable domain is EADIYQTPRYLVIGTGKKITLECSQTMGHDKMYWYQQDPGMELHLIHYSYGVNSTEKGDLSSESTVSRIRTEHFPLTLESARPSHTSQYLCASSRAQGYNEQFFGPGTRLTVL.

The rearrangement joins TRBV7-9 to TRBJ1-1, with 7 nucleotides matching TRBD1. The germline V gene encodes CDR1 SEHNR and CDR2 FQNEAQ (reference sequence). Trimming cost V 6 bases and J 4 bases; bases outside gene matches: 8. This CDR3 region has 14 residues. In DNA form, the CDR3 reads TGTGCCAGCAGATCTGGTAACAGGGGCACTGAAGCTTTCTTT. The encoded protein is CASRSGNRGTEAFF.

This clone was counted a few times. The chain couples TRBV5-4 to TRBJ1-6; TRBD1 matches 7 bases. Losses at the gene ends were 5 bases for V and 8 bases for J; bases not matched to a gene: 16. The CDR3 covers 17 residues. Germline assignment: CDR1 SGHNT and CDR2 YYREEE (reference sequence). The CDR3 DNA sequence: TGTGCCAGCAGTCCCTCACCCCAGGGGGAAGGTTATTCACCCCTCCACTTT. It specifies CASSPSPQGEGYSPLHF.

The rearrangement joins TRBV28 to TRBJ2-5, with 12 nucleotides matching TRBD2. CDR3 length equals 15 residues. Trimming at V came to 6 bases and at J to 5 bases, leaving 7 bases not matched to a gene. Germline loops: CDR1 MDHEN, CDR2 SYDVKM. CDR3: CASSPSGGATETQYF. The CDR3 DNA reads TGTGCCAGCAGCCCTAGCGGGGGGGCGACGGAGACCCAGTACTTC. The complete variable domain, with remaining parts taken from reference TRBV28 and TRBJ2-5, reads DVKVTQSSRYLVKRTGEKVFLECVQDMDHENMFWYRQDPGLGLRLIYFSYDVKMKEKGDIPEGYSVSREKKERFSLILESASTNQTSMYLCASSPSGGATETQYFGPGTRLLVL.

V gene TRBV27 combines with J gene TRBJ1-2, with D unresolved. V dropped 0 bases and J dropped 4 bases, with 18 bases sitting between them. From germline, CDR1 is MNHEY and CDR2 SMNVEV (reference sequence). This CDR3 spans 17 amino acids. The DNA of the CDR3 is TGTGCCAGCAGTTTATCCCGATGGACGGGAGCTTTCTATGGCTACACCTTC. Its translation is CASSLSRWTGAFYGYTF.

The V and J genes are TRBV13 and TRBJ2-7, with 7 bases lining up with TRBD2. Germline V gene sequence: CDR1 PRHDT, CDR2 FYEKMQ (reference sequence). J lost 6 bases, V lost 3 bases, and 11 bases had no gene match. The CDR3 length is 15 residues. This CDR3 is CASSFRGQGGGEQYF. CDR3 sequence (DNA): TGTGCCAGCAGCTTTAGGGGCCAGGGCGGGGGCGAGCAGTACTTC.

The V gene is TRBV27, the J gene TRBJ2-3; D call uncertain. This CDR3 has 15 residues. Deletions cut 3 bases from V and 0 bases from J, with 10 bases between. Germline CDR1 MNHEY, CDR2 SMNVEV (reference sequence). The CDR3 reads CASSFLGSSTDTQYF. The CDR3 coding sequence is TGTGCCAGCAGTTTCCTCGGTTCTAGCACAGATACGCAGTATTTT.

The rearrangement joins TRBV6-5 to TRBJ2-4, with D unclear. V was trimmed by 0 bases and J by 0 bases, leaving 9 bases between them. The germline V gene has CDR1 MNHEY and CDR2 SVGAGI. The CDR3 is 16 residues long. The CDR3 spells CASSYSAAEAKNIQYF. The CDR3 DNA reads TGTGCCAGCAGTTACTCGGCCGCCGAAGCCAAAAACATTCAGTACTTC.

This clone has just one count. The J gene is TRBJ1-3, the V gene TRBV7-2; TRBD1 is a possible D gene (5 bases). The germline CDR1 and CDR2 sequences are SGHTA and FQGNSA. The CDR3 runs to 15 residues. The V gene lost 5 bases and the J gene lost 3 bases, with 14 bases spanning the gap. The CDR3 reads CASSPGGGLGNTIYF. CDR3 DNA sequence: TGTGCCAGCAGCCCGGGGGGAGGACTTGGAAACACCATATATTTT.

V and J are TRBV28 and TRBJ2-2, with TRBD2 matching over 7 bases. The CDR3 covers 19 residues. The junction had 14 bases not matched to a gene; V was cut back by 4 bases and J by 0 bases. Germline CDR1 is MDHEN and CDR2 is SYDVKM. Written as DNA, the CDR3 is TGTGCCAGCAGTTCCCCCGGGAGGCTAGCACTACCGAACACCGGGGAGCTGTTTTTT. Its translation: CASSSPGRLALPNTGELFF.

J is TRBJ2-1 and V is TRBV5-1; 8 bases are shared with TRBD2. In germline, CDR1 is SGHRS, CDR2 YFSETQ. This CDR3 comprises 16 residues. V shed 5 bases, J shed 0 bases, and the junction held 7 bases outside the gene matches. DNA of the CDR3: TGCGCCAGCAGATTTTCCAGCGGGAGCTCCTACAATGAGCAGTTCTTC. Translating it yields CASRFSSGSSYNEQFF.

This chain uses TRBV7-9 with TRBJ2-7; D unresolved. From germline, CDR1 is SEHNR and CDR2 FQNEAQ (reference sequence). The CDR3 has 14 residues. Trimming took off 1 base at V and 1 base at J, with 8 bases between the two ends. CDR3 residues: CASSLERFSYEQYF. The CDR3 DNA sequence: TGTGCCAGCAGCTTAGAGAGGTTTTCCTACGAGCAGTACTTC.

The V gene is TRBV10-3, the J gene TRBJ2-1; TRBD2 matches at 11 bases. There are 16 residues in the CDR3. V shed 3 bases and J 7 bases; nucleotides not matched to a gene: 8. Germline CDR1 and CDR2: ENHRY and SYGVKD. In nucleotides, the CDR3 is TGTGCCATCAGTGAATGGTCGCCTAGCGGGAGGAATGAGCAGTTCTTC. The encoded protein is CAISEWSPSGRNEQFF.

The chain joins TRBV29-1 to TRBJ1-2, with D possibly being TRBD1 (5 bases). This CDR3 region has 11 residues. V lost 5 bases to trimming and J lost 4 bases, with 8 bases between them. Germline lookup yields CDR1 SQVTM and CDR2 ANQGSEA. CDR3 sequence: CSVQGAYGYTF. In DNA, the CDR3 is TGCAGCGTTCAGGGTGCCTATGGCTACACCTTC.

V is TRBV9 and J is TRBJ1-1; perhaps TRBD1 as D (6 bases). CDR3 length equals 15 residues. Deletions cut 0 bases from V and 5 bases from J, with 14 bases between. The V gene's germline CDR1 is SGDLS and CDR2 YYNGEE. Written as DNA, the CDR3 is TGTGCCAGCAGCGTAGGGGGGCGAATGGAGACTGAAGCTTTCTTT. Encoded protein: CASSVGGRMETEAFF.

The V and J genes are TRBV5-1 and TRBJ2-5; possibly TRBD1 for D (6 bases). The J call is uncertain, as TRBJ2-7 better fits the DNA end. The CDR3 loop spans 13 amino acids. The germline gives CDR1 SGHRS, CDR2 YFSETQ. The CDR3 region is CASSLGGPYEQYF. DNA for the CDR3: TGCGCCAGCAGCTTGGGGGGGCCCTACGAGCAGTACTTC.

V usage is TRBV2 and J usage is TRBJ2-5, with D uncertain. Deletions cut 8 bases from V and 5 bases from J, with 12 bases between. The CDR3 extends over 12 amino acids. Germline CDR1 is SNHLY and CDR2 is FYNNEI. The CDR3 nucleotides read TGTGCCAGCGCACCGGAGAGGGAGACCCAGTACTTC. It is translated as CASAPERETQYF.